Described below is a single T cell receptor beta chain sequence and its context. Antigen specificity is unknown. The data were obtained in a study of CD8 T cells in ankylosing spondylitis. The TCR beta libraries were generated through quantitative 5'-RACE incorporating molecular barcodes. TCRdb passed the 5' RACE reads through MiXCR, listing each CDR3 protein once. The sample has approximately 180,000 distinct CDR3 sequences; about 20% are singletons. This CDR3 comprises 13 residues. V was cut by 2 bases and J by 10 bases, with 14 bases left in between. Findings of the study overall: Disease-linked clones were CD8+ and relatively rare in peripheral blood. Earlier work had already found some motif variants in reactive arthritis synovial fluid and blood. Significant enrichment of disease-linked clones was reportedly seen in matched ankylosing spondylitis synovial fluid.

The chain carries TRBV12-3 or TRBV12-4 and TRBJ1-1, with TRBD1 as a possible D gene (6 bases). The receptor's source is a male donor under 30 with ankylosing spondylitis or in good health (not recorded which). Sample: blood, either unsorted or a sorted T cell fraction (not recorded which). The CDR3, as DNA: TGTGCCAGCAGTTTACGGGACATAGAGGTAGCTTTCTTT. Translating it yields CASSLRDIEVAFF.